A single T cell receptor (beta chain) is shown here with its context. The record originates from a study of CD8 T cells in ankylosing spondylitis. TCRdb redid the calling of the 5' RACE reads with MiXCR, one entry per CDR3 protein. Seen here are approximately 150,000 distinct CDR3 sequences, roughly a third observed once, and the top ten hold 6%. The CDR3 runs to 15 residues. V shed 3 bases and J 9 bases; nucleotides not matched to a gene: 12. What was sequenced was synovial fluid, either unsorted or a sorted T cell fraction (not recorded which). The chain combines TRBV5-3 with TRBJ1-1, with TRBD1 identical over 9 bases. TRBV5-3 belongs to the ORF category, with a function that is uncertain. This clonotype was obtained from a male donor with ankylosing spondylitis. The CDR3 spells CARSSPGQGIVKAFF. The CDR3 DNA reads TGTGCCAGAAGCTCGCCGGGACAGGGTATTGTGAAAGCTTTCTTT.